Listed below are T cell receptor beta chains from one sample, sequenced in a study of shared clonotypes between healthy human individuals. Data came from immunoSEQ multiplex PCR; TCRdb stores just in-frame clones and leaves some out. In the table there are approximately 2.5 million clones, under 95% of which are singletons. Specimen: naive CD4+ T cells from PBMCs. The receptors here all came from a man aged 18-30 years in good health. Some clones in this sample may be carry-over from other donors' samples. CDR3s include the opening cysteine and the closing phenylalanine or tryptophan. The order of the fields is CDR3 protein, CDR3 DNA, clone size, J gene, CDR3 length, D gene, V gene. A D gene is named only where the DNA matches it firmly. Not every row has a clone size; where given, it reads once, few, many or a size class.

cdr3_aa: CASSEWSTYEQYF
cdr3_nt: TGTGCCAGCAGTGAATGGTCAACCTACGAGCAGTACTTC
clone_size: .
j_call: TRBJ2-7
cdr3_length: 13
d_call: .
v_call: TRBV6-1

cdr3_aa: CASLGPGHEQYF
cdr3_nt: TGTGCCAGCTTAGGCCCCGGACACGAGCAGTACTTC
clone_size: .
j_call: TRBJ2-7
cdr3_length: 12
d_call: .
v_call: TRBV28

cdr3_aa: CATSREFVGSTGELFF
cdr3_nt: TGTGCCACCAGCAGAGAATTTGTGGGATCCACCGGGGAGCTGTTTTTT
clone_size: .
j_call: TRBJ2-2
cdr3_length: 16
d_call: .
v_call: TRBV15

cdr3_aa: CASSLGGIYNEQFF
cdr3_nt: TGCGCCAGCAGCTTAGGGGGAATATACAATGAGCAGTTCTTC
clone_size: .
j_call: TRBJ2-1
cdr3_length: 14
d_call: .
v_call: TRBV5-1

cdr3_aa: CAWSVMPVRKNTEAFF
cdr3_nt: TGTGCCTGGAGTGTTATGCCAGTGAGGAAGAACACTGAAGCTTTCTTT
clone_size: .
j_call: TRBJ1-1
cdr3_length: 16
d_call: .
v_call: TRBV30

cdr3_aa: CASSLIRGSGVPFF
cdr3_nt: TGCGCCAGCAGCCTGATACGGGGCAGTGGGGTTCCTTTCTTT
clone_size: once
j_call: TRBJ1-1
cdr3_length: 14
d_call: .
v_call: TRBV5-1

cdr3_aa: CASSFAPQGAAYEQYF
cdr3_nt: TGTGCCAGCAGTTTTGCCCCCCAGGGGGCGGCTTACGAGCAGTACTTC
clone_size: .
j_call: TRBJ2-7
cdr3_length: 16
d_call: TRBD1
v_call: TRBV28

cdr3_aa: CASSLSHPAYEQYF
cdr3_nt: TGTGCCAGCAGCTTATCCCACCCGGCTTACGAGCAGTACTTC
clone_size: .
j_call: TRBJ2-7
cdr3_length: 14
d_call: .
v_call: TRBV11-2

cdr3_aa: CASSPPGLADYEQYF
cdr3_nt: TGTGCCAGCAGCCCTCCGGGACTAGCGGACTACGAGCAGTACTTC
clone_size: .
j_call: TRBJ2-7
cdr3_length: 15
d_call: TRBD2
v_call: TRBV5-6

cdr3_aa: CASSQALAGVRDTQYF
cdr3_nt: TGTGCCAGCAGCCAAGCCCTAGCGGGAGTCAGAGATACGCAGTATTTT
clone_size: .
j_call: TRBJ2-3
cdr3_length: 16
d_call: TRBD2
v_call: TRBV4-2

cdr3_aa: CASSPTWNTGELFF
cdr3_nt: TGTGCCAGCAGTCCCACTTGGAACACCGGGGAGCTGTTTTTT
clone_size: .
j_call: TRBJ2-2
cdr3_length: 14
d_call: .
v_call: TRBV6-1